One sample yielded the 14 T cell receptor beta chains listed below, sequenced in a study of T-cell reconstitution after alpha-beta-depleted transplantation in children. Points from the study as a whole: It was newly produced T cells that mostly accounted for T-cell counts and diversity one year after transplant.

The antigens these receptors bind are not known. The TCRbeta library was prepared with unique molecular identifiers. TCRdb re-analysed the PCR reads in MiXCR, keeping a single row per CDR3 protein. Seen here are about 300,000 distinct CDR3 sequences, around 7.1% observed once, and the top ten hold approximately 8.2%. Sample: peripheral blood, taken 360 days after TCRalphabeta/CD19-depleted stem cell transplant. The receptor set was obtained from a female patient aged 2 to 10 who had a stem cell transplant for Fanconi anemia, so the T cells may come from the graft donor.

This clonotype came up many times. This chain connects TRBV13 to TRBJ2-7, with 8 bases aligning to TRBD2. The CDR3 is 15 residues long. The V segment lost 2 bases and the J segment 4 bases; nucleotides outside the gene matches: 7. The germline V gene has CDR1 PRHDT and CDR2 FYEKMQ (reference sequence). Here the CDR3 DNA reads TGTGCCAGCAGCTTATCCCGCGGGGGGCAATACGAGCAGTACTTC. Its protein is CASSLSRGGQYEQYF. The variable domain in full, completed from reference TRBV13 and TRBJ2-7, reads AAGVIQSPRHLIKEKRETATLKCYPIPRHDTVYWYQQGPGQDPQFLISFYEKMQSDKGSIPDRFSAQQFSDYHSELNMSSLELGDSALYFCASSLSRGGQYEQYFGPGTRLTVT.

This clonotype has a handful of counts. The rearrangement links TRBV5-5 to TRBJ1-6, with D unclear. The germline gives CDR1 SGHKS, CDR2 YYEKEE (reference sequence). V was clipped by 4 bases and J by 8 bases, with 16 bases between them. There are 15 residues in the CDR3. In DNA, the CDR3 is TGTGCCAGCAGCCTCCTTTCGGTCGGTGATTCACCCCTCCACTTT. Its protein product is CASSLLSVGDSPLHF. Full variable domain (outside the CDR3, taken from reference TRBV5-5 and TRBJ1-6): DAGVTQSPTHLIKTRGQQVTLRCSPISGHKSVSWYQQVLGQGPQFIFQYYEKEERGRGNFPDRFSARQFPNYSSELNVNALLLGDSALYLCASSLLSVGDSPLHFGNGTRLTVT.

This clonotype was observed at least ten times. This chain joins TRBV20-1 and TRBJ1-2, with TRBD1 identical over 8 bases. Germline CDR1 is DFQATT and CDR2 is SNEGSKA (reference sequence). CDR3 length: 14 residues. V was pared by 1 base and J by 6 bases, with 7 bases of the junction left unmatched. The chain's CDR3 is CSARAVDRGHGYTF. CDR3 DNA sequence: TGCAGTGCTAGAGCGGTCGACAGGGGCCATGGCTACACCTTC.

This clonotype was observed many times. J is TRBJ2-5 and V is TRBV20-1; no firm D call. V lost 5 bases, J lost 2 bases, and 15 bases lay in between. The CDR3 runs to 14 residues. Germline V gene lookup returns CDR1 DFQATT and CDR2 SNEGSKA (reference sequence). The CDR3 protein is CSAPKPFVQETQYF. The CDR3 nucleotides read TGCAGTGCTCCTAAACCCTTTGTTCAAGAGACCCAGTACTTC.

The table lists this clonotype with many counts. V usage is TRBV7-9 and J usage is TRBJ2-3, with 7 positions matching TRBD1. V dropped 4 bases and J dropped 5; count of bases not matched to a gene: 9. CDR3 length: 15 amino acids. In germline, CDR1 is SEHNR, CDR2 FQNEAQ (reference sequence). This CDR3 is CASSSGQALLDTQYF. The CDR3, as DNA: TGTGCCAGCAGCTCAGGACAGGCCCTCCTAGATACGCAGTATTTT.

This clonotype was picked up many times. The chain couples TRBV5-1 to TRBJ2-3; D unclear. V dropped 0 bases and J dropped 5 bases, with 7 bases sitting between them. CDR1 is SGHRS and CDR2 is YFSETQ in the germline V gene. The CDR3 covers 13 residues. In nucleotides, the CDR3 is TGCGCCAGCAGCTTGGCACATAGAGATACGCAGTATTTT. Its protein is CASSLAHRDTQYF. The full variable domain, rest sourced from reference TRBV5-1 and TRBJ2-3, is KAGVTQTPRYLIKTRGQQVTLSCSPISGHRSVSWYQQTPGQGLQFLFEYFSETQRNKGNFPGRFSGRQFSNSRSEMNVSTLELGDSALYLCASSLAHRDTQYFGPGTRLTVL.

The sample holds many counts of this clonotype. The chain links TRBV7-9 to TRBJ2-1; weak D call: TRBD2 (5 bases). The CDR3 consists of 12 residues. CDR1 and CDR2 (germline): SEHNR, FQNEAQ (reference sequence). V lost 3 bases to trimming and J lost 6 bases, with 6 bases between them. CDR3 protein: CASSFTSNEQFF. In nucleotides, the CDR3 is TGTGCCAGCAGCTTCACTAGCAATGAGCAGTTCTTC.

The J gene is TRBJ2-4, the V gene TRBV28, with D tentatively TRBD1 (8 bases). Looked up from germline, CDR1 is MDHEN and CDR2 is SYDVKM. The CDR3 extends over 17 amino acids. The V end was cut by 5 bases, the J end by 0 bases, with 17 bases between. CDR3 coding DNA: TGTGCCAGCAGTCACCACAGGGGGGGGGTAGCCAAAAACATTCAGTACTTC. Translation: CASSHHRGGVAKNIQYF.

This clonotype has more than one count but fewer than ten. V usage is TRBV20-1 and J usage is TRBJ2-3; D is perhaps TRBD2 (6 bases). The ends were cut back, 3 bases at V and 5 bases at J, with 15 bases in the middle. The germline CDR1 and CDR2 sequences are DFQATT and SNEGSKA (reference sequence). The CDR3 sequence is 14 residues long. The CDR3, as DNA: TGCAGTGCTAGGGGTCTAGCGAGGGGAGATACGCAGTATTTT. It specifies CSARGLARGDTQYF.

This clonotype was counted many times. The conserved final phenylalanine or tryptophan is absent from the CDR3, which likely points to a read error. The DNA is omitted, as the CDR3 cannot be located on it reliably, and the CDR3 follows TCRdb's listing. The rearrangement links TRBV21-1 to TRBJ1-1; the table calls TRBD1, which could not be checked here. TRBV21-1 is tagged as a pseudogene. 11 amino acids form the CDR3, both terminal residues included. This CDR3 reads CASSKAQGARA.

The V and J genes are TRBV2 and TRBJ2-3, with TRBD1 identical over 7 bases. CDR1 and CDR2 (germline): SNHLY, FYNNEI. CDR3 length: 15 residues. Trimming took 7 bases from V and 1 from J; bases not matched to a gene: 8. CDR3 region: CASNRGGKGTDTQYF. CDR3 bases: TGTGCCAGCAATAGAGGGGGCAAGGGCACAGATACGCAGTATTTT.

This clonotype was found many times. The chain is built from TRBV6-2 or TRBV6-3 and TRBJ2-7, with TRBD1 matching over 8 bases. There are 13 residues in the CDR3. V lost 4 bases and J lost 5; bases outside the gene matches: 4. Germline CDR1 reads MNHEY; CDR2 reads SVGEGT. The CDR3 here is CASSSRTGNEQYF. The CDR3 nucleotides are TGTGCCAGCAGTTCCCGGACAGGGAACGAGCAGTACTTC.

This clonotype was counted at least ten times. This chain links TRBV20-1 with TRBJ1-1, with D perhaps matching TRBD1 (5 bases). This CDR3 region has 13 residues. Germline assignment: CDR1 DFQATT and CDR2 SNEGSKA (reference sequence). CDR3 protein: CRGAKDMNTEAFF. The CDR3 DNA is TGCAGGGGAGCGAAGGACATGAACACTGAAGCTTTCTTT.

The genes are TRBV5-1 and TRBJ2-5; TRBD2 matches 8 bases. CDR1 and CDR2 (germline): SGHRS, YFSETQ. The CDR3 sequence is 15 residues long. V was clipped by 2 bases and J by 2 bases; unmatched bases: 5. The CDR3 here is CASSLSGTRQETQYF. DNA for the CDR3: TGCGCCAGCAGCTTATCCGGGACTAGACAAGAGACCCAGTACTTC.